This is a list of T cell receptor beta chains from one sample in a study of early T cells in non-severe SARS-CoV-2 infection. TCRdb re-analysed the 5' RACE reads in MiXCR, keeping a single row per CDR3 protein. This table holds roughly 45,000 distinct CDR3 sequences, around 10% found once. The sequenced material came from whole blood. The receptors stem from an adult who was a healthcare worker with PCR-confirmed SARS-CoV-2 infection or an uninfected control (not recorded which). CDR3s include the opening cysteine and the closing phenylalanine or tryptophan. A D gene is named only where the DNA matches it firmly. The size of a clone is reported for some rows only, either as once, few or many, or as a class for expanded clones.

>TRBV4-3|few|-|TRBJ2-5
TGCGCCAGCAGCCAAGGCCGGGACGAGACCCAGTACTTC
CASSQGRDETQYF
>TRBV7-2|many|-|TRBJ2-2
TGTGCCAGCAGCTTACAGGTTGACACCGGGGAGCTGTTTTTT
CASSLQVDTGELFF
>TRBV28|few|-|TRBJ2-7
TGTGCCAGCAGTCTAGGACGAGGGACCTCCTACGAGCAGTACTTC
CASSLGRGTSYEQYF
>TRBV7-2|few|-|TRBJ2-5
TGTGCCAGCAGCTCATACACGGCAGGTGGAGAGACCCAGTACTTC
CASSSYTAGGETQYF
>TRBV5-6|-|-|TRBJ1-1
TGTGCCAGCAGCCGGGGACACTCGAACACTGAAGCTTTCTTT
CASSRGHSNTEAFF
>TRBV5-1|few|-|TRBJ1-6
TGCGCCAGCAGTCGGGACTCCCCCGTAGGGGCACCCCTCCACTTT
CASSRDSPVGAPLHF
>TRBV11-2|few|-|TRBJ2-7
TGTGCCAGCAGCACCTTTTGGGGGGCTACCTACGAGCAGTACTTC
CASSTFWGATYEQYF
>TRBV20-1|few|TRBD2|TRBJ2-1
TGCAGTGCTAGAGTGGGACTAGCGGGGAACTACAATGAGCAGTTCTTC
CSARVGLAGNYNEQFF
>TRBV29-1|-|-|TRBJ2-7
TGCAGCGTTGCACAGGGTTCCTACGAGCAGTACTTC
CSVAQGSYEQYF
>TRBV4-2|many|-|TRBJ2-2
TGTGCCAGCAGCCAAGATGCAGCGGAGGGCACCGGGGAGCTGTTTTTT
CASSQDAAEGTGELFF
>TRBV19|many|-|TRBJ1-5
TGTGCCAGTTGCCGGATCAATCAGCCCCAGCATTTT
CASCRINQPQHF